This T cell receptor (beta chain) was retrieved from a study of tumor and adjacent non-tumor tissue in lung cancer. TCRbeta libraries were built with three rounds of nested PCR, modified from ARM-PCR. TCRdb processed the multiplex PCR reads anew with MiXCR; each CDR3 protein has one entry. Of around 39,000 distinct CDR3 sequences listed, roughly 66% are singletons. As to this clonotype: The junction shows a germline mismatch at one end, possibly a read error.

This sample's RNA came from whole unsorted tissue. Distant lung tissue was collected more than 3 cm away from the tumor edge. Germline values: CDR1 MNHNY, CDR2 SVGAGI (reference sequence). The CDR3 loop spans 16 amino acids. This clonotype originated in a middle-aged man with non-small cell lung cancer. The chain couples TRBV6-6 to TRBJ2-7; 7 nucleotides line up with TRBD1. The sequencing input was distant non-tumor lung tissue. CDR3 amino acids: CTSSYSEQGQCYEQYF. In nucleotides, the CDR3 is TGTACCAGCAGTTACTCCGAACAGGGACAGTGCTACGAGCAGTACTTC.